The 29 T cell receptor beta chains presented below share a single source sample, sequenced in a study of T cells in Graves' hyperthyroidism and ophthalmopathy. Using RNA transcripts as the source, TCR beta CDR3 regions were amplified. Using the HTBI primer set, a first-round RT-PCR was run on the TCR CDR3. TCRdb called the multiplex PCR reads again in MiXCR, with one record for every CDR3 protein. Of around 500,000 distinct CDR3 sequences listed, roughly 22% were seen once; the top ten hold 45% to 50%. Sequenced material: blood. The receptors come from a woman between 65 and 79 years old with Graves' ophthalmopathy.

In its sample, this clonotype was seen a few times. The V and J genes are TRBV29-1 and TRBJ1-2; 7 nucleotides align to TRBD1. V was pared by 7 bases and J by 4 bases, with 3 bases of the junction left unmatched. Germline assignment: CDR1 SQVTM and CDR2 ANQGSEA. The CDR3 has 11 amino acids. This CDR3 is CSAGGSYGYTF. The CDR3 DNA reads TGCAGCGCAGGGGGATCCTATGGCTACACCTTC. Full variable domain (outside the CDR3, taken from reference TRBV29-1 and TRBJ1-2): SAVISQKPSRDICQRGTSLTIQCQVDSQVTMMFWYRQQPGQSLTLIATANQGSEATYESGFVIDKFPISRPNLTFSTLTVSNMSPEDSSIYLCSAGGSYGYTFGSGTRLTVV.

The chain carries TRBV28 and TRBJ1-4, with 9 nucleotides matching TRBD1. CDR3 length equals 14 residues. Trimming removed 7 bases from V and 3 bases from J; junction bases left unmatched: 3. In germline, CDR1 is MDHEN, CDR2 SYDVKM. The CDR3, as DNA: TGTGCCAGCAAGACAGGGGGAGCTAATGAAAAACTGTTTTTT. Translating it yields CASKTGGANEKLFF.

This clonotype was observed a few times. The rearrangement links TRBV6-1 to TRBJ2-3, with 9 bases lining up with TRBD2. The CDR3 covers 15 residues. Germline V gene sequence: CDR1 MNHNS, CDR2 SASEGT. Trimming removed 6 bases from V and 5 bases from J; junction bases left unmatched: 9. CDR3 coding DNA: TGTGCCAGCAGGGGAGCGGGAGGAATGGGAGATACGCAGTATTTT. Amino acid sequence: CASRGAGGMGDTQYF.

The V call is TRBV20-1, the J call TRBJ2-7, with TRBD1 identical over 7 bases. The CDR3 is 15 amino acids. J was trimmed by 1 base and V by 7 bases; bases with no gene match: 13. Per germline, CDR1 DFQATT and CDR2 SNEGSKA (reference sequence). The CDR3 here is CSENIPRGLSYEQYF. The DNA of the CDR3 is TGCAGTGAGAATATTCCCAGGGGGTTATCCTACGAGCAGTACTTC.

This clonotype was picked up many times. The chain combines TRBV2 with TRBJ2-7; D is unresolved. Trimming shortened V by 6 bases and J by 5 bases, and 14 bases separated the two germline ends. The germline gives CDR1 SNHLY, CDR2 FYNNEI. This CDR3 region has 13 residues. The CDR3 spells CASRVEVFHEQYF. CDR3 bases: TGTGCCAGCAGGGTAGAGGTGTTCCACGAGCAGTACTTC.

This chain links TRBV9 with TRBJ2-5; D unresolved. Germline V gene data show CDR1 as SGDLS and CDR2 as YYNGEE. The V end lost 1 base, the J end lost 3 bases, and 13 bases lay between the germline ends. The CDR3 has 15 amino acids. CDR3 sequence reads: CASSVWPSAEETQYF. The CDR3 DNA is TGTGCCAGCAGCGTATGGCCGAGCGCGGAAGAGACCCAGTACTTC. The complete variable domain, with remaining parts taken from reference TRBV9 and TRBJ2-5, reads DSGVTQTPKHLITATGQRVTLRCSPRSGDLSVYWYQQSLDQGLQFLIQYYNGEERAKGNILERFSAQQFPDLHSELNLSSLELGDSALYFCASSVWPSAEETQYFGPGTRLLVL.

The J gene is TRBJ2-7, the V gene TRBV20-1; D gene ambiguous. Trimming shortened V by 0 bases and J by 2 bases, and 11 bases separated the two germline ends. The germline V gene encodes CDR1 DFQATT and CDR2 SNEGSKA (reference sequence). This CDR3 has 14 amino acids. The CDR3 nucleotides are TGCAGTGCTAGAGATCATAAAGTTACCTACGAGCAGTACTTC. Translation gives CSARDHKVTYEQYF.

The table lists this clonotype with many counts. The V call is TRBV4-3, the J call TRBJ1-2; no firm D call. V lost 2 bases to trimming and J lost 4 bases, with 20 bases between them. CDR1 LGHNA and CDR2 YSLEER come from the germline V gene. The CDR3 totals 17 residues. The CDR3 here is CASSQTRMGKGIYGYTF. In DNA form, the CDR3 reads TGCGCCAGCAGCCAAACCAGAATGGGGAAAGGGATCTATGGCTACACCTTC.

V gene TRBV28 combines with J gene TRBJ2-1; 16 bases line up with TRBD2. Germline V lookup: CDR1 MDHEN, CDR2 SYDVKM. The CDR3 contains 19 residues. The junction had 6 bases not matched to a gene; V was cut back by 4 bases and J by 0 bases. CDR3 region: CASSYSGTSGRASYNEQFF. DNA for the CDR3: TGTGCCAGCAGTTATTCCGGGACTAGCGGGAGGGCCTCCTACAATGAGCAGTTCTTC.

The chain employs TRBV7-2 and TRBJ1-2; D remains ambiguous. V was cut by 1 base and J by 7 bases, with 13 bases left in between. The CDR3 spans 14 residues. Germline values: CDR1 SGHTA, CDR2 FQGNSA. The CDR3 DNA follows: TGTGCCAGCAGCTTAGAGCCGGGGAGGAGTGGCTACACCTTC. It encodes CASSLEPGRSGYTF.

This clonotype was detected a few times. The genes are TRBV30 and TRBJ2-7; 7 bases are shared with TRBD1. Losses at the gene ends were 3 bases for V and 6 bases for J; bases not matched to a gene: 5. This CDR3 has 12 residues. Germline loops: CDR1 GTSNPN, CDR2 SVGIG (reference sequence). CDR3 DNA: TGTGCCTGGAGGCCACAGGGGTTCGAGCAGTACTTC. This translates into CAWRPQGFEQYF.

This clonotype was seen ten or more times. The J gene is TRBJ1-1, the V gene TRBV29-1; D is undetermined. CDR3 length: 13 amino acids. Trimming left V 3 bases short and J 1 base short, with 9 bases between. The germline CDR1 and CDR2 sequences are SQVTM and ANQGSEA. CDR3 protein: CSVDSWGNTEAFF. The CDR3, as DNA: TGCAGCGTTGATAGTTGGGGGAACACTGAAGCTTTCTTT.

This clonotype appeared many times. CDR3 DNA sequence: TGTGCCAGCAGCTTGGTGCAGGGGCTTAGCCCTGAAGCTTTCTTT. This codes for CASSLVQGLSPEAFF. This sequence joins TRBV5-6 and TRBJ1-1, with a tentative D call TRBD1 (6 bases). This CDR3 is 15 amino acids long. Germline CDR1 SGHDT, CDR2 YYEEEE. Trimming shortened V by 0 bases and J by 6 bases, and 15 bases separated the two germline ends.

The chain links TRBV5-1 to TRBJ2-1; the D gene is possibly TRBD1 (6 bases). Germline CDR1 SGHRS, CDR2 YFSETQ. V lost 4 bases and J 0 bases, leaving 11 bases between the germline ends. The CDR3 has 15 residues. CDR3 nucleotides: TGCGCCAGCAGCCAGGGGCCGGGCTCCTACAATGAGCAGTTCTTC. Translation gives CASSQGPGSYNEQFF.

This clonotype was picked up many times. The chain carries TRBV28 and TRBJ2-5, with D maybe TRBD2 (6 bases). The CDR3 length is 15 residues. Looked up from germline, CDR1 is MDHEN and CDR2 is SYDVKM. Trimming took off 3 bases at V and 7 bases at J, with 18 bases between the two ends. As DNA, the CDR3 is TGTGCCAGCAGTTTGCCCGGGACCCCGGGGGTGACCCAGTACTTC. It translates to CASSLPGTPGVTQYF.

The CDR3 is CSTRQGTDTQYF. In nucleotides, the CDR3 is TGCAGCACAAGACAGGGAACAGATACGCAGTATTTT. This chain connects TRBV29-1 to TRBJ2-3; 7 bases match TRBD1. CDR1 is SQVTM and CDR2 is ANQGSEA in the germline V gene. The trim removed 8 bases at V and 3 bases at J, leaving 5 bases unmatched. The CDR3 is made up of 12 amino acids.

The chain recombines TRBV19 with TRBJ1-6, with a possible D match to TRBD1 (5 bases). The V end was cut by 7 bases, the J end by 7 bases, with 17 bases between. CDR3 size: 15 residues. CDR1 is LNHDA and CDR2 is SQIVND in the germline V gene (reference sequence). The CDR3 loop reads CASTAGLRQNSPLHF. CDR3 DNA: TGTGCCAGTACCGCAGGGTTAAGGCAGAATTCACCCCTCCACTTT.

This clonotype was seen many times. V is TRBV5-1 and J is TRBJ2-5; the D is unclear. V lost 3 bases and J 5 bases, leaving 11 bases between the germline ends. Germline V gene data show CDR1 as SGHRS and CDR2 as YFSETQ. The CDR3 length is 13 residues. The CDR3 sequence is CASSSPPLETQYF. The CDR3 nucleotides are TGCGCCAGCAGCTCCCCCCCCCTTGAGACCCAGTACTTC.

The rearrangement uses TRBV13 and TRBJ2-7; D uncertain. This CDR3 spans 14 amino acids. Per germline, CDR1 PRHDT and CDR2 FYEKMQ (reference sequence). Trimming removed 2 bases at V and 2 bases at J, with 10 bases between. The CDR3 region has the DNA TGTGCCAGCAGCTTACCGTCACAAGCCTACGAGCAGTACTTC. As protein: CASSLPSQAYEQYF.

This clonotype has a count of ten or more. The genes are TRBV11-1 and TRBJ2-7; TRBD1 matches 7 bases. Trimming removed 1 base from V and 2 bases from J; junction bases left unmatched: 11. CDR1 and CDR2 (germline): SGHAT, FQDESV (reference sequence). The CDR3 is 17 residues long. The CDR3 region has the DNA TGTGCCAGCAGCTTAGGGACAGGAGTGGCCCTGCCCTACGAGCAGTACTTC. This gives the protein CASSLGTGVALPYEQYF.

The CDR3 region has the DNA TGTGCCAGCAGCTTAACGGCAGACGGCAGATACAATGAGCAGTTCTTC. Its translation is CASSLTADGRYNEQFF. The J gene is TRBJ2-1, the V gene TRBV7-3; D remains ambiguous. The V gene's germline CDR1 is SGHTA and CDR2 FQGTGA. CDR3 length: 16 residues. V was pared by 0 bases and J by 4 bases, with 13 bases between.

DNA for the CDR3: TGTGCCAGCAGTTACCGACCGGACTATAATTCACCCCTCCACTTT. Translated, it gives CASSYRPDYNSPLHF. The J gene is TRBJ1-6, the V gene TRBV6-2 or TRBV6-3; D remains unclear. With 2 bases removed from V and 3 bases from J, the gap between germline ends came to 8 bases. The CDR3 sequence is 15 residues long. CDR1 is MNHEY and CDR2 is SVGEGT in the germline V gene.

The chain joins TRBV7-9 to TRBJ2-1; possibly TRBD1 for D (5 bases). Germline CDR1 SEHNR, CDR2 FQNEAQ (reference sequence). The CDR3 runs to 15 residues. Deletions cut 5 bases from V and 0 bases from J, with 11 bases between. The CDR3 protein is CASSGARSSYNEQFF. DNA for the CDR3: TGTGCCAGCAGCGGGGCCAGAAGCTCCTACAATGAGCAGTTCTTC.

V usage is TRBV12-3 or TRBV12-4 and J usage is TRBJ1-2; no definite D call. The ends were cut back, 3 bases at V and 2 bases at J, with 7 bases in the middle. This CDR3 has 13 amino acids. The CDR3 DNA sequence: TGTGCCAGCAGTTTCCCAGAGAACTATGGCTACACCTTC. It encodes CASSFPENYGYTF.

This clonotype was seen only a few times. The rearrangement links TRBV4-1 to TRBJ2-1, with TRBD2 matching 13 bases. V was clipped by 4 bases and J by 4 bases; unmatched bases: 7. This CDR3 region has 17 residues. The V gene's germline CDR1 is MGHRA and CDR2 YSYEKL. As DNA, the CDR3 is TGCGCCAGCAGCCGGGGACTAGCGGGAACCGTTTACAATGAGCAGTTCTTC. It codes for CASSRGLAGTVYNEQFF.

The rearrangement links TRBV9 to TRBJ2-7; weak D call: TRBD2 (6 bases). The germline V gene encodes CDR1 SGDLS and CDR2 YYNGEE. V gave up 4 bases and J gave up 5 bases, with 10 bases separating them. The CDR3 contains 12 residues. Here the CDR3 reads CASSSAGHEQYF. The CDR3 nucleotides are TGTGCCAGCAGCTCAGCGGGCCACGAGCAGTACTTC.

The chain recombines TRBV27 with TRBJ1-3, with D uncertain. Germline CDR1 reads MNHEY; CDR2 reads SMNVEV (reference sequence). CDR3 length: 14 amino acids. With 6 bases removed from V and 0 bases from J, the gap between germline ends came to 9 bases. CDR3 residues: CASSQLDSGNTIYF. DNA of the CDR3: TGTGCCAGCAGCCAACTCGACTCTGGAAACACCATATATTTT.

This clonotype was recorded once. The V gene is TRBV9, the J gene TRBJ1-3, with 7 bases lining up with TRBD1. The CDR3 spans 14 residues. The V segment lost 3 bases and the J segment 3 bases; nucleotides outside the gene matches: 3. Germline CDR1 SGDLS, CDR2 YYNGEE. CDR3 in DNA: TGTGCCAGCAGCGCCACAGGGGATGGAAACACCATATATTTT. The encoded protein is CASSATGDGNTIYF.

The table lists this clonotype with a few counts. The chain employs TRBV28 and TRBJ2-4; weak D call: TRBD1 (5 bases). V was cut by 2 bases and J by 1 base, with 15 bases left in between. Germline CDR1 is MDHEN and CDR2 is SYDVKM. This CDR3 contains 17 residues. CDR3 residues: CASSLPLQGLAKNIQYF. As DNA, the CDR3 is TGTGCCAGCAGTTTACCCCTCCAGGGTCTGGCCAAAAACATTCAGTACTTC.